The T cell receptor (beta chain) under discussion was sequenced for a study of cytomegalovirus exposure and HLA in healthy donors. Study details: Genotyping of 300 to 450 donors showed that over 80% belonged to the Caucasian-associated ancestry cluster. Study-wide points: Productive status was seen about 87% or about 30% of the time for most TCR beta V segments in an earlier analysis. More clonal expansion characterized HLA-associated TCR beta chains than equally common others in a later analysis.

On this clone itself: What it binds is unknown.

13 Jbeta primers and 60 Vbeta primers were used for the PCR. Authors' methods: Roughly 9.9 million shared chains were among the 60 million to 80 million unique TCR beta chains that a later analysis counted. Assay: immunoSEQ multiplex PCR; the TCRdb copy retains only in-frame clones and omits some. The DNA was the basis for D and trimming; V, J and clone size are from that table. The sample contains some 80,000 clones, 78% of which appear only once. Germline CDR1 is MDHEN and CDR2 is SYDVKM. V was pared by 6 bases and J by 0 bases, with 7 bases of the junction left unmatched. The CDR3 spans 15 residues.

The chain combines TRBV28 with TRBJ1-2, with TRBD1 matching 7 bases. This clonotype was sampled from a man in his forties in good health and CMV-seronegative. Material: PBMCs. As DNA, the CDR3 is TGTGCCAGCAGCCCGGGACAGCGATCTAACTATGGCTACACCTTC. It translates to CASSPGQRSNYGYTF.